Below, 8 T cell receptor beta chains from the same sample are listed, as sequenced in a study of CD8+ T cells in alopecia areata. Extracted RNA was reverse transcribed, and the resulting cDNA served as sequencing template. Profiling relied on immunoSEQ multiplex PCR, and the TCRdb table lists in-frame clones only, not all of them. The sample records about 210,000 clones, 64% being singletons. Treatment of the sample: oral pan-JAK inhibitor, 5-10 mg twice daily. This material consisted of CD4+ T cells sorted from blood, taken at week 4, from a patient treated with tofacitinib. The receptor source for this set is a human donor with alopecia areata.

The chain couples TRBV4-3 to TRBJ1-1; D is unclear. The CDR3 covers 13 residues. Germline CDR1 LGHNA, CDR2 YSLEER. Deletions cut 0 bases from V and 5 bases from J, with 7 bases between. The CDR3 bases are TGCGCCAGCAGCCAAGATCTCAGAACTGAAGCTTTCTTT. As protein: CASSQDLRTEAFF.

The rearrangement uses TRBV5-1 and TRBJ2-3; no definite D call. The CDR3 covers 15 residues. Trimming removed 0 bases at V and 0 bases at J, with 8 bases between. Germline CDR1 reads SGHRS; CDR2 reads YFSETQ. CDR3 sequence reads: CASSLVGVSTDTQYF. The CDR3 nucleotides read TGCGCCAGCAGCTTGGTAGGTGTCAGCACAGATACGCAGTATTTT.

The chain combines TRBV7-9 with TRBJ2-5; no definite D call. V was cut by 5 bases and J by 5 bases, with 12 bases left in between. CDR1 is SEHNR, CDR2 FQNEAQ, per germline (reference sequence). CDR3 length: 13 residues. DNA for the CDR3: TGTGCCAGCAGCCTACCCCCCGGGGAGACCCAGTACTTC. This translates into CASSLPPGETQYF.

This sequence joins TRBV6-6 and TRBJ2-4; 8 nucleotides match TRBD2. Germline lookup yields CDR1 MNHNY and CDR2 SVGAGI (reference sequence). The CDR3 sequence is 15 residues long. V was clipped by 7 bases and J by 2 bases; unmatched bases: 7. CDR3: CASTEPGGTKNIQYF. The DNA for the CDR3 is TGTGCCAGCACCGAGCCGGGGGGGACCAAAAACATTCAGTACTTC.

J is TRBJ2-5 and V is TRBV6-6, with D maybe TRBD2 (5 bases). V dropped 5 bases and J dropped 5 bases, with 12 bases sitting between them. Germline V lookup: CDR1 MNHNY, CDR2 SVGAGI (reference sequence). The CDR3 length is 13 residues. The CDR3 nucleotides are TGTGCCAGCAGTAAGGACTCTGCCGAGACCCAGTACTTC. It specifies CASSKDSAETQYF.

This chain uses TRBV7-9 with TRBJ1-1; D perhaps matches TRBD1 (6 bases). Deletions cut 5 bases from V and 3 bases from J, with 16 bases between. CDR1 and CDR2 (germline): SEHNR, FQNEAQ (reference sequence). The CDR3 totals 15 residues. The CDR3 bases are TGTGCCAGCAGCCGGGCCGCAGGGACATACACTGAAGCTTTCTTT. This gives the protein CASSRAAGTYTEAFF.

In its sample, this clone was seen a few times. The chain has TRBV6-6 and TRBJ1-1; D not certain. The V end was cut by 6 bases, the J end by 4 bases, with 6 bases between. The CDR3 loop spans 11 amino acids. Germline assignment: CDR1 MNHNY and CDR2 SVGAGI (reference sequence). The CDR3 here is CASRQSTEAFF. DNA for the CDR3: TGTGCCAGCAGGCAGAGCACTGAAGCTTTCTTT.

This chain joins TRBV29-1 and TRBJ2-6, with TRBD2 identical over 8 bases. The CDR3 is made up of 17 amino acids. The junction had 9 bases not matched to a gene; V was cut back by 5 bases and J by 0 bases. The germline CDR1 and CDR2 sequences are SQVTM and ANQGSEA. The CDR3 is CSVKKAGGISGANVLTF. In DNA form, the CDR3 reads TGCAGCGTTAAAAAGGCGGGGGGTATCTCTGGGGCCAACGTCCTGACTTTC.